The 8 T cell receptor beta chains below were found in one sample sequenced in a study of early T cells in non-severe SARS-CoV-2 infection. TCRdb processed the 5' RACE reads anew with MiXCR; each CDR3 protein has one entry. This sample has around 30,000 distinct CDR3 sequences; about 5.7% occur once, and the top ten carry more than 20%. The material sequenced was whole blood. These receptors originate from an adult who was a healthcare worker with PCR-confirmed SARS-CoV-2 infection or an uninfected control (not recorded which).

This clonotype showed up just a few times. The chain links TRBV7-8 to TRBJ2-5; possibly TRBD1 for D (5 bases). There are 14 residues in the CDR3. Trimming shortened V by 6 bases and J by 2 bases, and 13 bases separated the two germline ends. Germline CDR1 SGHVS, CDR2 FQNEAQ. CDR3 nucleotides: TGTGCCAGCAGACAGGAGCAGTCTCAAGAGACCCAGTACTTC. This encodes CASRQEQSQETQYF.

This clonotype was detected many times. This chain links TRBV18 with TRBJ1-1, with unresolved D. There are 12 residues in the CDR3. CDR1 and CDR2 from the germline V gene are KGHSH and LQKENI. The ends were cut back, 4 bases at V and 1 base at J, with 4 bases in the middle. The CDR3 nucleotides read TGTGCCAGCTCACGAGCGAACACTGAAGCTTTCTTT. Translating it yields CASSRANTEAFF.

The table lists this clonotype with many counts. The chain links TRBV7-2 to TRBJ1-5; D is unclear. V was clipped by 5 bases and J by 5 bases, with 10 bases between them. Per germline, CDR1 SGHTA and CDR2 FQGNSA. This CDR3 region has 13 residues. Here the CDR3 reads CASSPEPHQPQHF. CDR3 DNA: TGTGCCAGCAGCCCTGAACCTCATCAGCCCCAGCATTTT. Full variable domain (missing parts from reference TRBV7-2 and TRBJ1-5): GAGVSQSPSNKVTEKGKDVELRCDPISGHTALYWYRQSLGQGLEFLIYFQGNSAPDKSGLPSDRFSAERTGGSVSTLTIQRTQQEDSAVYLCASSPEPHQPQHFGDGTRLSIL.

This clonotype was observed at least ten times. CDR3 nucleotide sequence: TGTGCCACCAGTGGTGGGGCGGACAATGAGCAGTTCTTC. Protein product: CATSGGADNEQFF. This sequence joins TRBV24-1 and TRBJ2-1; D is perhaps TRBD1 (5 bases). The germline V and J ends were trimmed by 5 bases and 5 bases, with 9 bases remaining between them. Germline assignment: CDR1 KGHDR and CDR2 SFDVKD. The CDR3 extends over 13 amino acids.

This clonotype appeared many times. The CDR3 sequence: CAWSLTGRGNEAFF. CDR3 DNA sequence: TGTGCCTGGAGCCTTACCGGCAGGGGGAATGAAGCTTTCTTT. The rearrangement links TRBV30 to TRBJ1-1; the match to TRBD1 covers 7 bases. Germline V gene lookup returns CDR1 GTSNPN and CDR2 SVGIG (reference sequence). Trimming cost V 3 bases and J 7 bases; bases outside gene matches: 11. The CDR3 contains 14 residues.

This clonotype was seen ten or more times. The chain couples TRBV6-1 to TRBJ1-6; D not certain. With 3 bases removed from V and 6 bases from J, the gap between germline ends came to 6 bases. CDR1 and CDR2 from the germline V gene are MNHNS and SASEGT. The CDR3 loop spans 13 amino acids. CDR3 nucleotide sequence: TGTGCCAGCAGTGACCTCAGTAATTCACCCCTCCACTTT. The encoded protein is CASSDLSNSPLHF.

This clonotype was seen only a few times. The chain is built from TRBV3-1 and TRBJ2-1; 10 positions match TRBD1. Looked up from germline, CDR1 is LGHDT and CDR2 is YNNKEL (reference sequence). Trimming removed 1 base from V and 15 bases from J; junction bases left unmatched: 15. This CDR3 region has 16 residues. CDR3: CASSQATSRDRGTSFF. CDR3 sequence (DNA): TGTGCCAGCAGCCAAGCCACTAGCCGGGACAGGGGTACATCGTTCTTC.

This clonotype has just a few counts. This chain uses TRBV9 with TRBJ2-3; a weak D match, TRBD2 (6 bases). The CDR3 is 15 residues long. CDR1 SGDLS and CDR2 YYNGEE come from the germline V gene. Deletions cut 1 base from V and 2 bases from J, with 11 bases between. CDR3 residues: CASSVSGQPTDTQYF. CDR3 DNA sequence: TGTGCCAGCAGCGTAAGCGGGCAGCCCACAGATACGCAGTATTTT.